A single sample is the source of the 28 T cell receptor beta chains below, sequenced in a study of response to subunit inactivated influenza vaccine. Via MiXCR, TCRdb re-called the RT-PCR reads, giving one row per CDR3 protein. Of 550,000 to 650,000 distinct CDR3 sequences detected, about 10% appear once; the ten largest clones hold about 9.4%. The sequenced sample was PBMCs from blood, obtained on the day of vaccination. These receptors all stem from a man over 45 who received an inactivated influenza vaccine.

There are a few counts of this clonotype. The chain employs TRBV24-1 and TRBJ2-1; 12 positions agree with TRBD2. Germline trimming cut 4 bases from V and 5 bases from J; bases unmatched to any gene: 8. Germline V gives CDR1 KGHDR, CDR2 SFDVKD. The CDR3 runs 17 residues. As DNA, the CDR3 is TGTGCCACCAGTGACACCTGGACTAGCGGGGTGGACAATGAGCAGTTCTTC. Translation gives CATSDTWTSGVDNEQFF.

This clonotype was recorded at least ten times. This chain links TRBV5-1 with TRBJ2-7, with D perhaps matching TRBD1 or TRBD2 (5 bases each). The germline V and J ends were trimmed by 2 bases and 4 bases, with 13 bases remaining between them. The length of the CDR3 is 14 residues. CDR1 is SGHRS and CDR2 is YFSETQ in the germline V gene. CDR3 sequence: CASSFRDRSYEQYF. The CDR3 bases are TGCGCCAGCAGCTTCCGGGACCGAAGTTACGAGCAGTACTTC.

This rearrangement joins TRBV9 to TRBJ1-2; D gene uncertain. This CDR3 region has 15 residues. In germline, CDR1 is SGDLS, CDR2 YYNGEE. Trimming removed 0 bases from V and 2 bases from J, with 11 bases in between. For the CDR3, the DNA is TGTGCCAGCAGCGTAGAGGGCAGCTTCAACTATGGCTACACCTTC. Translation: CASSVEGSFNYGYTF.

This clonotype has more than one count but fewer than ten. The chain employs TRBV6-2 or TRBV6-3 and TRBJ2-7; D remains ambiguous. The CDR3 length is 15 residues. With 7 bases removed from V and 2 bases from J, the gap between germline ends came to 18 bases. Per the germline V gene, CDR1 is MNHEY and CDR2 is SVGEGT. This CDR3 reads CASKKPFGLPYEQYF. CDR3 nucleotides: TGTGCCAGCAAAAAACCTTTCGGGCTTCCCTACGAGCAGTACTTC.

The chain links TRBV11-2 to TRBJ1-4; D gene unclear. Deletions cut 0 bases from V and 10 bases from J, with 12 bases between. This CDR3 region has 14 residues. Germline-derived CDR1 and CDR2 are SGHAT and FQNNGV. CDR3 loop: CASSLERMGAKLFF. The CDR3 nucleotides are TGTGCCAGCAGCTTAGAAAGGATGGGAGCAAAACTGTTTTTT.

This clonotype was recorded a few times. The chain is built from TRBV11-2 and TRBJ2-7; tentatively, D is TRBD1 or TRBD2 (6 bases each). The CDR3 loop spans 14 amino acids. Germline CDR1 and CDR2: SGHAT and FQNNGV. V lost 4 bases and J lost 2, with 12 bases in between. In DNA, the CDR3 is TGTGCCAGCAGCTCCCTCCGGGGGCCCTACGAGCAGTACTTC. The encoded protein is CASSSLRGPYEQYF.

CDR3 coding DNA: TGCGCCAGCAGCTTGGGGTCAAAGGGTAATGAGCAGTTCTTC. Its translation is CASSLGSKGNEQFF. The chain has TRBV5-1 and TRBJ2-1; D gene uncertain. The CDR3 covers 14 residues. Trimming removed 0 bases at V and 7 bases at J, with 11 bases between. Germline loops: CDR1 SGHRS, CDR2 YFSETQ.

The chain recombines TRBV7-9 with TRBJ2-2; no clear D. This CDR3 region has 13 residues. Germline-derived CDR1 and CDR2 are SEHNR and FQNEAQ (reference sequence). V was trimmed by 5 bases and J by 4 bases, leaving 8 bases between them. The DNA for the CDR3 is TGTGCCAGCAGCCGCGAGGCCACCGGGGAGCTGTTTTTT. It encodes CASSREATGELFF.

Only a few counts were recorded for this clonotype. This chain connects TRBV6-1 to TRBJ1-2; D perhaps matches TRBD1 (5 bases). Trimming removed 3 bases at V and 6 bases at J, with 11 bases between. Germline CDR1 and CDR2: MNHNS and SASEGT. The length of the CDR3 is 13 residues. The CDR3 reads CASSEIWGDGYTF. In nucleotides, the CDR3 is TGTGCCAGCAGTGAGATTTGGGGGGATGGCTACACCTTC.

Only a few counts were recorded for this clonotype. The chain joins TRBV14 to TRBJ2-1; D ambiguous. Trimming took off 2 bases at V and 4 bases at J, with 6 bases between the two ends. Germline CDR1 reads SGHDN; CDR2 reads FVKESK. The CDR3 is 13 amino acids. The CDR3 spells CASSQFRYNEQFF. For the CDR3, the DNA is TGTGCCAGCAGCCAATTTAGGTACAATGAGCAGTTCTTC.

A few counts support this clonotype. The chain has TRBV4-3 and TRBJ2-2; D is uncertain. This CDR3 has 19 amino acids. Germline lookup yields CDR1 LGHNA and CDR2 YSLEER. Trimming took off 0 bases at V and 1 base at J, with 18 bases between the two ends. The CDR3 region is CASSQDIFRRTLNTGELFF. CDR3 nucleotides: TGCGCCAGCAGCCAAGATATCTTCCGGAGAACCCTGAACACCGGGGAGCTGTTTTTT.

This clonotype has a handful of counts. CDR3 loop: CATSDWDRRTYEQYF. The CDR3 bases are TGTGCCACCAGTGACTGGGACAGAAGGACCTACGAGCAGTACTTC. The V and J genes are TRBV24-1 and TRBJ2-7; 7 nucleotides match TRBD1. Germline CDR1 and CDR2: KGHDR and SFDVKD. V lost 4 bases, J lost 2 bases, and 7 bases stayed unmatched. This CDR3 has 15 amino acids.

This clonotype appeared a few times. The chain couples TRBV4-3 to TRBJ2-6; D is unclear. Germline CDR1 and CDR2: LGHNA and YSLEER. This CDR3 has 14 amino acids. V lost 0 bases and J lost 11, with 11 bases in between. The CDR3 spells CASSQDRQRDVLTF. The CDR3 nucleotides read TGCGCCAGCAGCCAAGATCGGCAGCGTGACGTCCTGACTTTC.

The rearrangement uses TRBV12-3 or TRBV12-4 and TRBJ2-3; D tentatively fits TRBD1 or TRBD2 (6 bases each). There are 16 residues in the CDR3. Trimming removed 1 base from V and 3 bases from J, with 14 bases in between. CDR3: CASSLGSGAWTDTQYF. DNA for the CDR3: TGTGCCAGCAGTTTAGGATCGGGGGCTTGGACAGATACGCAGTATTTT.

This clonotype was seen many times. The chain carries TRBV12-3 or TRBV12-4 and TRBJ2-2; a weak D match, TRBD2 (6 bases). V lost 2 bases to trimming and J lost 3 bases, with 16 bases between them. The CDR3 contains 17 residues. The CDR3 DNA sequence: TGTGCCAGCAGTTTAATCTATGGGCGGGGAGACACCGGGGAGCTGTTTTTT. This encodes CASSLIYGRGDTGELFF.

This clonotype was seen repeatedly, ten times or more. The rearrangement uses TRBV20-1 and TRBJ2-1; 15 positions match TRBD2. The junction had 7 bases not matched to a gene; V was cut back by 4 bases and J by 0 bases. The CDR3 sequence is 18 residues long. Per germline, CDR1 DFQATT and CDR2 SNEGSKA (reference sequence). DNA of the CDR3: TGCAGTGCTATGGGACTAGCGGGGGGTACACTCTCCTACAATGAGCAGTTCTTC. It specifies CSAMGLAGGTLSYNEQFF.

Ten or more counts support this clonotype. The chain has TRBV6-5 and TRBJ1-2; D is unresolved. The V end was cut by 0 bases, the J end by 5 bases, with 10 bases between. The CDR3 is 14 amino acids. Germline V CDR1 and CDR2: MNHEY, SVGAGI. CDR3 residues: CASSYSGTRYGYTF. The CDR3 DNA follows: TGTGCCAGCAGTTACTCGGGTACGCGGTATGGCTACACCTTC.

This clonotype was counted between two and nine times. This rearrangement joins TRBV29-1 to TRBJ1-4; the match to TRBD1 covers 7 bases. The CDR3 sequence is 12 residues long. Germline loops: CDR1 SQVTM, CDR2 ANQGSEA. J gave up 4 bases and V 6 bases, and 2 bases lay outside the gene matches. The CDR3 DNA reads TGCAGCGTGGGGGACAGTAATGAAAAACTGTTTTTT. Amino acid sequence: CSVGDSNEKLFF.

This clonotype showed up many times. This sequence joins TRBV4-1 and TRBJ1-5; unclear D gene. This CDR3 spans 16 amino acids. Trimming took off 0 bases at V and 0 bases at J, with 9 bases between the two ends. The germline V gene encodes CDR1 MGHRA and CDR2 YSYEKL. This CDR3 is CASSQDPNYSNQPQHF. CDR3 DNA sequence: TGCGCCAGCAGCCAAGATCCGAACTATAGCAATCAGCCCCAGCATTTT.

The gene calls are TRBV28 and TRBJ1-2, with 7 nucleotides matching TRBD1. The CDR3 has 14 amino acids. Germline-derived CDR1 and CDR2 are MDHEN and SYDVKM. The ends lost 1 base at V and 8 bases at J; junction bases unmatched: 7. The CDR3 reads CASSLSIQGWGYTF. CDR3 bases: TGTGCCAGCAGTTTATCAATACAGGGGTGGGGCTACACCTTC.

The V gene is TRBV12-3 or TRBV12-4, the J gene TRBJ2-1; a possible D gene is TRBD1 (6 bases). The CDR3 has 15 amino acids. Trimming took off 1 base at V and 0 bases at J, with 7 bases between the two ends. For the CDR3, the DNA is TGTGCCAGCAGTTTAGGGGGGCCCTCCTACAATGAGCAGTTCTTC. Translation: CASSLGGPSYNEQFF.

There are many counts of this clonotype. This chain connects TRBV30 to TRBJ2-7; the D gene could be TRBD1 or TRBD2 (6 bases each). V was trimmed by 4 bases and J by 3 bases, leaving 13 bases between them. The germline V gene encodes CDR1 GTSNPN and CDR2 SVGIG (reference sequence). This CDR3 is built from 13 residues. CDR3: CAWTGDTGYEQYF. DNA for the CDR3: TGTGCCTGGACGGGGGACACAGGCTACGAGCAGTACTTC.

This clonotype has more than one count but fewer than ten. The CDR3 nucleotides read TGTGCCAGCAACCCGGGACAGCGCTTTAACTATGGCTACACCTTC. This gives the protein CASNPGQRFNYGYTF. This chain links TRBV27 with TRBJ1-2, with 7 bases aligning to TRBD1. The CDR3 spans 15 residues. The germline V gene encodes CDR1 MNHEY and CDR2 SMNVEV (reference sequence). With 7 bases clipped from V and 1 base from J, the junction kept 9 bases outside the gene matches.

The chain joins TRBV27 to TRBJ2-5; the D call may be TRBD1 or TRBD2 (5 bases each). Germline V gives CDR1 MNHEY, CDR2 SMNVEV (reference sequence). V was shortened by 4 bases and J by 4 bases, with 16 bases between the two germline ends. The CDR3 has 15 amino acids. CDR3 in DNA: TGTGCCAGCAGTTCTAGACCCGGGACCGGAGAGACCCAGTACTTC. This gives the protein CASSSRPGTGETQYF.

The CDR3 sequence: CASSETGEGTEAFF. The CDR3 DNA sequence: TGCGCCAGCAGCGAAACAGGGGAGGGGACTGAAGCTTTCTTT. The V and J genes are TRBV4-1 and TRBJ1-1, with 7 positions matching TRBD1. The germline V gene encodes CDR1 MGHRA and CDR2 YSYEKL. Trimming took 5 bases from V and 5 from J; bases not matched to a gene: 8. CDR3 length: 14 residues.

This clonotype was observed a handful of times. The rearrangement uses TRBV12-3 or TRBV12-4 and TRBJ1-2; D perhaps matches TRBD1 (5 bases). CDR3 length: 15 residues. Trimming left V 3 bases short and J 3 bases short, with 14 bases between. The CDR3 region has the DNA TGTGCCAGCAGTTTCCGTCCACAGGACTACTATGGCTACACCTTC. It codes for CASSFRPQDYYGYTF.

This sequence joins TRBV20-1 and TRBJ2-5, with D perhaps TRBD1 or TRBD2 (5 bases each). This CDR3 has 15 residues. The germline CDR1 and CDR2 sequences are DFQATT and SNEGSKA (reference sequence). Trimming removed 2 bases from V and 1 base from J, with 14 bases in between. CDR3 nucleotide sequence: TGCAGTGCTAGACCCGACCGGGGCCCCCAAGAGACCCAGTACTTC. Translating it yields CSARPDRGPQETQYF.

The CDR3 here is CASSQDERIGAYNEQFF. For the CDR3, the DNA is TGCGCCAGCAGCCAAGATGAGCGGATCGGCGCCTACAATGAGCAGTTCTTC. V usage is TRBV4-3 and J usage is TRBJ2-1, with D maybe TRBD2 (5 bases). The CDR3 covers 17 residues. Per germline, CDR1 LGHNA and CDR2 YSLEER. V shed 0 bases and J shed 2 bases, with 14 bases lying between them.